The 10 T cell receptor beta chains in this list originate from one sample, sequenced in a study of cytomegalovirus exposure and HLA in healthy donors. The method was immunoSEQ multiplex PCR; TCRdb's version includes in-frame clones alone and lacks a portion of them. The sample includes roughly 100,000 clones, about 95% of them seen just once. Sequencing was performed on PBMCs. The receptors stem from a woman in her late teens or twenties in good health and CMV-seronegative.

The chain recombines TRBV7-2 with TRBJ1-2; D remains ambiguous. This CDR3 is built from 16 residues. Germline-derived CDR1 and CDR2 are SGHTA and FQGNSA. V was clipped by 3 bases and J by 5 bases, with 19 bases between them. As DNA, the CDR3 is TGTGCCAGCAGCTTTTCCCAGCCCCGACTCACTTATGGCTACACCTTC. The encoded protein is CASSFSQPRLTYGYTF.

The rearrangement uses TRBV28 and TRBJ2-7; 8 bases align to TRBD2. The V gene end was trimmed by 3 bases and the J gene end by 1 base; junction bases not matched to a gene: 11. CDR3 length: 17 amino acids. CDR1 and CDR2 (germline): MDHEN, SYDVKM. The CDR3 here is CASSFRVSGILSYEQYF. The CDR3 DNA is TGTGCCAGCAGTTTCCGCGTTAGCGGGATTCTTTCCTACGAGCAGTACTTC.

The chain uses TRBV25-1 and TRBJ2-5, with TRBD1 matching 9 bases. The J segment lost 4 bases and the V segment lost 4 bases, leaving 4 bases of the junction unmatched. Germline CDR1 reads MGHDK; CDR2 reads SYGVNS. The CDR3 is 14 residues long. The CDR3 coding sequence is TGTGCCAGCAGTGGGACAGGGGAAGCAGAGACCCAGTACTTC. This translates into CASSGTGEAETQYF.

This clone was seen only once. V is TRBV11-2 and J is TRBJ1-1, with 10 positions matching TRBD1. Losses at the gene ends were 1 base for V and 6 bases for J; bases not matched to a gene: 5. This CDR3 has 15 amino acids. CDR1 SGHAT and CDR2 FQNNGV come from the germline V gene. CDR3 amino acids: CASSLAGTGEAEAFF. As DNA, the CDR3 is TGTGCCAGCAGCTTAGCCGGGACAGGGGAGGCTGAAGCTTTCTTT.

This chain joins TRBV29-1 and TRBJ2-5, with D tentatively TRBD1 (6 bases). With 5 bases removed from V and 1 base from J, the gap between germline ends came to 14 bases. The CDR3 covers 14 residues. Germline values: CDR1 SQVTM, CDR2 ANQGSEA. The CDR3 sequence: CSVTTGTPQETQYF. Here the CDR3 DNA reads TGCAGCGTTACAACCGGGACACCCCAAGAGACCCAGTACTTC.

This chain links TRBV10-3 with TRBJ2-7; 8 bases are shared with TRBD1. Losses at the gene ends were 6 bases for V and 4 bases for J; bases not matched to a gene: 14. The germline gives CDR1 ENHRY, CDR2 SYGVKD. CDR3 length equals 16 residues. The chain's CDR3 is CAIRTGTGPMRYEQYF. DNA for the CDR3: TGTGCCATCAGAACCGGGACAGGCCCTATGAGGTACGAGCAGTACTTC.

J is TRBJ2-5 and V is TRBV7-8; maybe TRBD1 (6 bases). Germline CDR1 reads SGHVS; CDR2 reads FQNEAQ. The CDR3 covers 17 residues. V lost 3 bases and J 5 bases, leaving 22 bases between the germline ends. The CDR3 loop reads CASSFFPRAGVDETQYF. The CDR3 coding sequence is TGTGCCAGCAGCTTCTTCCCCCGAGCAGGGGTTGACGAGACCCAGTACTTC.

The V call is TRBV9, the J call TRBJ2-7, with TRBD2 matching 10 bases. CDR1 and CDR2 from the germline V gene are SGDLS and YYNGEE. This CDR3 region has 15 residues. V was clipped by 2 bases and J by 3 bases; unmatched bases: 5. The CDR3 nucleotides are TGTGCCAGCAGCGTCGCCTGGACTAGCGGCTACGAGCAGTACTTC. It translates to CASSVAWTSGYEQYF.

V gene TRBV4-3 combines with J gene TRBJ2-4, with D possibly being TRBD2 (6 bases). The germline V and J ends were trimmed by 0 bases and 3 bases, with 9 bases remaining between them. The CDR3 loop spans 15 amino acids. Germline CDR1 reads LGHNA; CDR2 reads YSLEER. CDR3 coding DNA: TGCGCCAGCAGCCAAGATCGGGGGTTCAAAAACATTCAGTACTTC. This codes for CASSQDRGFKNIQYF.

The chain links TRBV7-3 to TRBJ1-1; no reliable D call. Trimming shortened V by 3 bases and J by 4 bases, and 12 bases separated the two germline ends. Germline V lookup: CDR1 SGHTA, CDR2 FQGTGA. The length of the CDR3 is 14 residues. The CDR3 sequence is CASSFSRESTEAFF. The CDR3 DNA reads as TGTGCCAGCAGCTTTTCCCGGGAGAGCACTGAAGCTTTCTTT.